Listed below are T cell receptor beta chains from one sample, sequenced in a study of T cells after somatic rescue of genetic block. Sequencing used immunoSEQ multiplex PCR; TCRdb keeps in-frame clones, though not all of them. The table lists tens of thousands of clones, approximately 91% of them singletons, with 2.8% in the top ten. Source material: peripheral blood mononuclear cells (PBMCs). The receptors come from a man younger than 45. Each CDR3 is given with its conserved first and last residue. The D gene is left open where the match is weak. Not every row has a clone size; where given, it reads once, few, many or a size class.

CDR3 DNA: TGCGCCAGCAGCTTGGGGCCAGGGGCTAATGAAAAACTGTTTTTT
CDR3 protein: CASSLGPGANEKLFF
V gene: TRBV5-1
clone size: -
CDR3 length: 15
D gene: -
J gene: TRBJ1-4

CDR3 DNA: TGTGCCAGCAGTACCCTCCCCGGGTCCGAGCAGTACTTC
CDR3 protein: CASSTLPGSEQYF
V gene: TRBV6-5
clone size: -
CDR3 length: 13
D gene: -
J gene: TRBJ2-7

CDR3 DNA: TGTGCCAGCAGCTTAGCAAGACCGGGACAGATAAACTATGGCTGCACCTTC
CDR3 protein: CASSLARPGQINYGCTF
V gene: TRBV7-9
clone size: -
CDR3 length: 17
D gene: TRBD1
J gene: TRBJ1-2

CDR3 DNA: TGCGCCAGCAGCCAAGTCCTGTCCTCCTACGAGCAGTACTTC
CDR3 protein: CASSQVLSSYEQYF
V gene: TRBV4-3
clone size: -
CDR3 length: 14
D gene: -
J gene: TRBJ2-7

CDR3 DNA: TGTGCCAGCAGTTACGGAGGACAGGGGTGGACCGGGGAGCTGTTTTTT
CDR3 protein: CASSYGGQGWTGELFF
V gene: TRBV13
clone size: -
CDR3 length: 16
D gene: TRBD1
J gene: TRBJ2-2

CDR3 DNA: TGTGCCAGCAGCCAACCACGGGGACAGGGGGTAACACCCCTCCACTTT
CDR3 protein: CASSQPRGQGVTPLHF
V gene: TRBV4-2
clone size: -
CDR3 length: 16
D gene: TRBD1
J gene: TRBJ1-6

CDR3 DNA: TGCGCCAGCAGTGAGGTGGCCTTCGGGGAGACCCAGTACTTC
CDR3 protein: CASSEVAFGETQYF
V gene: TRBV10-2
clone size: -
CDR3 length: 14
D gene: -
J gene: TRBJ2-5

CDR3 DNA: TGTGCCAGCAGCCAGATTCTTCGAGTAGCGGGGGGATTAGATACGCAGTATTTT
CDR3 protein: CASSQILRVAGGLDTQYF
V gene: TRBV4-2
clone size: -
CDR3 length: 18
D gene: TRBD2
J gene: TRBJ2-3

CDR3 DNA: TGTGCCAGCAGTGTGGCGGGGGGCCGCAGCTACGAGCAGTACTTC
CDR3 protein: CASSVAGGRSYEQYF
V gene: TRBV27
clone size: -
CDR3 length: 15
D gene: TRBD2
J gene: TRBJ2-7

CDR3 DNA: TGTGCCAGCAGTCCGACAGGGGGCCTCTCCAGGTTTGAGACCCAGTACTTC
CDR3 protein: CASSPTGGLSRFETQYF
V gene: TRBV2
clone size: once
CDR3 length: 17
D gene: TRBD1
J gene: TRBJ2-5

CDR3 DNA: TGCGCCAGCAGCTACGTCACAGGGGGGACTGAAGCTTTCTTT
CDR3 protein: CASSYVTGGTEAFF
V gene: TRBV5-1
clone size: once
CDR3 length: 14
D gene: TRBD1
J gene: TRBJ1-1

CDR3 DNA: TGTGCCAGCAGCGTACACGGATTTTCTGAAGCTTTCTTT
CDR3 protein: CASSVHGFSEAFF
V gene: TRBV9
clone size: -
CDR3 length: 13
D gene: -
J gene: TRBJ1-1

CDR3 DNA: TGTGCCAGCAGCTTTAGCGGGAGTCGGGGCGAGCAGTACTTC
CDR3 protein: CASSFSGSRGEQYF
V gene: TRBV5-4
clone size: -
CDR3 length: 14
D gene: TRBD2
J gene: TRBJ2-7

CDR3 DNA: TGTGCCAGCAGCTTAGGACAGGGCCACGAGCAGTACTTC
CDR3 protein: CASSLGQGHEQYF
V gene: TRBV11-2
clone size: once
CDR3 length: 13
D gene: TRBD1
J gene: TRBJ2-7

CDR3 DNA: TGTGCCAGCAGTTACTATGGCGGGAGTCTAAATGAGCAGTTCTTC
CDR3 protein: CASSYYGGSLNEQFF
V gene: TRBV6-6
clone size: -
CDR3 length: 15
D gene: TRBD2
J gene: TRBJ2-1

CDR3 DNA: TGTGCCAGTAGTGTGGGACAGTATAATTCACCCCTCCACTTT
CDR3 protein: CASSVGQYNSPLHF
V gene: TRBV19
clone size: -
CDR3 length: 14
D gene: TRBD1
J gene: TRBJ1-6

CDR3 DNA: TGTGCCAGTGGGACTAGCGGGAGCTTGTACGAGCAGTACTTC
CDR3 protein: CASGTSGSLYEQYF
V gene: TRBV19
clone size: -
CDR3 length: 14
D gene: TRBD2
J gene: TRBJ2-7

CDR3 DNA: TGTGCCAGTTCGAAAGGGACAGCCACACGTGAGCAGTTCTTC
CDR3 protein: CASSKGTATREQFF
V gene: TRBV19
clone size: -
CDR3 length: 14
D gene: TRBD1
J gene: TRBJ2-1

CDR3 DNA: TGTGCCACCTCGCGAGGACGAGCTTACAATGAGCAGTTCTTC
CDR3 protein: CATSRGRAYNEQFF
V gene: TRBV2
clone size: -
CDR3 length: 14
D gene: -
J gene: TRBJ2-1

CDR3 DNA: TGTGCCAGCAGGACAATTAGGGTAGACACAGATACGCAGTATTTT
CDR3 protein: CASRTIRVDTDTQYF
V gene: TRBV7-9
clone size: -
CDR3 length: 15
D gene: -
J gene: TRBJ2-3

CDR3 DNA: TGCGCCAGCAGCTTGGAGTTGCGGCCTATCTACAATGAGCAGTTCTTC
CDR3 protein: CASSLELRPIYNEQFF
V gene: TRBV5-1
clone size: -
CDR3 length: 16
D gene: -
J gene: TRBJ2-1

CDR3 DNA: TGTGCCAGCAGCTTAGAGCCCTACGAGCAGTACTTC
CDR3 protein: CASSLEPYEQYF
V gene: TRBV7-9
clone size: -
CDR3 length: 12
D gene: -
J gene: TRBJ2-7

CDR3 DNA: TGTGCCAGCAGTTTCCAGCGGGGGAGGACTAGCGGGTGGTACTTC
CDR3 protein: CASSFQRGRTSGWYF
V gene: TRBV6-6
clone size: -
CDR3 length: 15
D gene: TRBD2
J gene: TRBJ2-7

CDR3 DNA: TGCAGCGTCCAGGGTTGGGGGGGCTACACCTTC
CDR3 protein: CSVQGWGGYTF
V gene: TRBV29-1
clone size: -
CDR3 length: 11
D gene: -
J gene: TRBJ1-2

CDR3 DNA: TGTGCCAGCATCCGTTTTAGGGAGCAGTACTTC
CDR3 protein: CASIRFREQYF
V gene: TRBV6-5
clone size: -
CDR3 length: 11
D gene: -
J gene: TRBJ2-7

CDR3 DNA: TGTGCCAGCAGCTTCCGGACAGGGCGAGCTAACTATGGCTACACCTTC
CDR3 protein: CASSFRTGRANYGYTF
V gene: TRBV5-6
clone size: -
CDR3 length: 16
D gene: TRBD1
J gene: TRBJ1-2

CDR3 DNA: TGTGCCAGCAGTCAGGGAGGGGAAAAACTGTTTTTT
CDR3 protein: CASSQGGEKLFF
V gene: TRBV2
clone size: -
CDR3 length: 12
D gene: -
J gene: TRBJ1-4

CDR3 DNA: TGTGCCAGCAGCGTAGGATCTAGCTTACTTGCGGCCCAAGAGACCCAGTACTTC
CDR3 protein: CASSVGSSLLAAQETQYF
V gene: TRBV9
clone size: once
CDR3 length: 18
D gene: -
J gene: TRBJ2-5

CDR3 DNA: TGTGCCAGCACCACGTACGGGGGACCCTACGAGCAGTACTTC
CDR3 protein: CASTTYGGPYEQYF
V gene: TRBV7-2
clone size: -
CDR3 length: 14
D gene: -
J gene: TRBJ2-7

CDR3 DNA: TGTGCCAGCAGCTTGGAGGGAACCTACAATGAGCAGTTCTTC
CDR3 protein: CASSLEGTYNEQFF
V gene: TRBV7-8
clone size: -
CDR3 length: 14
D gene: -
J gene: TRBJ2-1

CDR3 DNA: TGTGCCACCAGCAGAGATCCAACAGGGCGTGAAAAACTGTTTTTT
CDR3 protein: CATSRDPTGREKLFF
V gene: TRBV15
clone size: -
CDR3 length: 15
D gene: -
J gene: TRBJ1-4

CDR3 DNA: TGTGCCAGCACCTTTCGCGCGGGCTTGGGGGCACCCCTCCACTTT
CDR3 protein: CASTFRAGLGAPLHF
V gene: TRBV2
clone size: -
CDR3 length: 15
D gene: -
J gene: TRBJ1-6

CDR3 DNA: TGTGCCACCGAGGGGCCAGGGCAGGGCCTCTTC
CDR3 protein: CATEGPGQGLF
V gene: TRBV28
clone size: -
CDR3 length: 11
D gene: -
J gene: TRBJ1-2

CDR3 DNA: TGTGCCAGTAGTCGGCGGCGAGACACCGGGGAGCTGTTTTTT
CDR3 protein: CASSRRRDTGELFF
V gene: TRBV19
clone size: -
CDR3 length: 14
D gene: -
J gene: TRBJ2-2

CDR3 DNA: TGTGCCAGTAGTTGGACAGAAACCTACGAGCAGTACTTC
CDR3 protein: CASSWTETYEQYF
V gene: TRBV19
clone size: -
CDR3 length: 13
D gene: -
J gene: TRBJ2-7

CDR3 DNA: TGTGCCAGCAGTTTATCGCCCCAAGAGACCCAGTACTTC
CDR3 protein: CASSLSPQETQYF
V gene: TRBV27
clone size: -
CDR3 length: 13
D gene: -
J gene: TRBJ2-5

CDR3 DNA: TGTGCCAGCAGCTTAGTTCCGGGGCTTGGAAACACCATATATTTT
CDR3 protein: CASSLVPGLGNTIYF
V gene: TRBV7-9
clone size: -
CDR3 length: 15
D gene: -
J gene: TRBJ1-3

CDR3 DNA: TGCAGCGTCCGCAACAGCCTCAGGACAGATACGCAGTATTTT
CDR3 protein: CSVRNSLRTDTQYF
V gene: TRBV29-1
clone size: -
CDR3 length: 14
D gene: -
J gene: TRBJ2-3

CDR3 DNA: TGTGCCAGTAGTATTTCCGGACAGCCCCAGCATTTT
CDR3 protein: CASSISGQPQHF
V gene: TRBV19
clone size: -
CDR3 length: 12
D gene: -
J gene: TRBJ1-5

CDR3 DNA: TGTGCCAGCAGCTTATCAGCAGGGAGCAATCAGCCCCAGCATTTT
CDR3 protein: CASSLSAGSNQPQHF
V gene: TRBV5-5
clone size: -
CDR3 length: 15
D gene: -
J gene: TRBJ1-5

CDR3 DNA: TGTGCCAGCAGCTTAGATCCCCAGGCCGGGGAGCTGTTTTTT
CDR3 protein: CASSLDPQAGELFF
V gene: TRBV11-2
clone size: few
CDR3 length: 14
D gene: -
J gene: TRBJ2-2